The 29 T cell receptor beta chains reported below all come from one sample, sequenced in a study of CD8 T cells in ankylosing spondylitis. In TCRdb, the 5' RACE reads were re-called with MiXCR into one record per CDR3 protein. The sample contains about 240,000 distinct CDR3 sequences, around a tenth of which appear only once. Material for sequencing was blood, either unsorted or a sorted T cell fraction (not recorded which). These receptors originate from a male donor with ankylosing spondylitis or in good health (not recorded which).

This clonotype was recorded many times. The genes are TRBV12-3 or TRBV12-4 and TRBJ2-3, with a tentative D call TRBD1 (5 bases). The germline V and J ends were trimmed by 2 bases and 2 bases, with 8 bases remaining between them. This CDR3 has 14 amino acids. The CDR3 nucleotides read TGTGCCAGCAGTTTAAGGACATCCACAGATACGCAGTATTTT. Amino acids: CASSLRTSTDTQYF.

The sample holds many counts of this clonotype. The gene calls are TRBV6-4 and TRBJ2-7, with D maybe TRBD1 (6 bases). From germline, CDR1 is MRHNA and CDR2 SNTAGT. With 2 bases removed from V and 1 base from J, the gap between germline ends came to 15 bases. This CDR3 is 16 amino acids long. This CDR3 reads CASSDQHRVGSYEQYF. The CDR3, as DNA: TGTGCCAGCAGTGACCAACACAGGGTAGGGTCCTACGAGCAGTACTTC.

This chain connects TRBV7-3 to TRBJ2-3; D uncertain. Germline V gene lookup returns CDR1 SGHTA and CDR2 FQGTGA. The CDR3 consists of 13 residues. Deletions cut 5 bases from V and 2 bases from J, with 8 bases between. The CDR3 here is CASSLPPTDTQYF. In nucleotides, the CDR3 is TGTGCCAGCAGCCTACCGCCCACAGATACGCAGTATTTT.

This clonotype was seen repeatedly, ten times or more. CDR3 in amino acids: CSVVGLFSEQYF. The CDR3 coding sequence is TGCAGCGTGGTCGGACTATTTTCCGAGCAGTACTTC. The chain combines TRBV29-1 with TRBJ2-7; D is possibly TRBD2 (6 bases). The CDR3 length is 12 residues. V was pared by 6 bases and J by 6 bases, with 15 bases between. Per germline, CDR1 SQVTM and CDR2 ANQGSEA.

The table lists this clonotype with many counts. CDR3 protein: CATSRDGEGSQYF. The DNA of the CDR3 is TGTGCCACCAGCAGAGATGGGGAAGGATCGCAGTACTTC. The rearrangement links TRBV15 to TRBJ2-7; D call uncertain. The germline CDR1 and CDR2 sequences are LNHNV and YYDKDF (reference sequence). Trimming removed 0 bases at V and 9 bases at J, with 12 bases between. The CDR3 sequence is 13 residues long.

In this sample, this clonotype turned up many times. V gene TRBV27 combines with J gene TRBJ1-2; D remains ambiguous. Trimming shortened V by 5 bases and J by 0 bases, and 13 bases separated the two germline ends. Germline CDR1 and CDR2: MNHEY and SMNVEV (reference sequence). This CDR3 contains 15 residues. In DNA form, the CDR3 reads TGTGCCAGCAGTCTTGACACCTCAGCTAACTATGGCTACACCTTC. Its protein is CASSLDTSANYGYTF.

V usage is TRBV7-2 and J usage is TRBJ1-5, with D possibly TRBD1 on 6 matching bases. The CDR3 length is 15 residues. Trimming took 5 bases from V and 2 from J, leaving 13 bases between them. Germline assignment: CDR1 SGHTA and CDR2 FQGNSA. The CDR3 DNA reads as TGTGCCAGCAGCCCTGGGGGGGCTGGCAATCAGCCCCAGCATTTT. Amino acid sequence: CASSPGGAGNQPQHF.

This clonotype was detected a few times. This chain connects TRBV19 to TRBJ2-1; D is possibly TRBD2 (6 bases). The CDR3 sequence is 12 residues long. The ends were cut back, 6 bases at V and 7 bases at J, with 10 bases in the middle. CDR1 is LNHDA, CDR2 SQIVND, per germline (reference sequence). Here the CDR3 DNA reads TGTGCCAGTAGCCGGGGGTGGAATGAGCAGTTCTTC. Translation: CASSRGWNEQFF.

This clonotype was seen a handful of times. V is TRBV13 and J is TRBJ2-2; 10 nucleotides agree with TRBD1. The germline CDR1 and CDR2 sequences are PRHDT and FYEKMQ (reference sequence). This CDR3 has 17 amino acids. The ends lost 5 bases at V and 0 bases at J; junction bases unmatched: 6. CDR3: CASSPPGTGANTGELFF. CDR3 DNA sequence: TGTGCCAGCAGCCCACCAGGGACAGGGGCGAACACCGGGGAGCTGTTTTTT.

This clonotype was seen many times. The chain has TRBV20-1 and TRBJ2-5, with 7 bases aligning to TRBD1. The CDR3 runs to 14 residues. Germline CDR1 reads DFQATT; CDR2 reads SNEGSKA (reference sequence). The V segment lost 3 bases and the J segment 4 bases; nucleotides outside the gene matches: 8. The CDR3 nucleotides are TGCAGTGCTAGGACTGACAGGGTCTTAGAGACCCAGTACTTC. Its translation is CSARTDRVLETQYF.

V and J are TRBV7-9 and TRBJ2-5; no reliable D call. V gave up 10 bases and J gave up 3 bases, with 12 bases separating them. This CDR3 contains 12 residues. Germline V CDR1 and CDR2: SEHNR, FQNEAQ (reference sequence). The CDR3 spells CATKEREETQYF. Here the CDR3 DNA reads TGTGCCACCAAGGAGAGAGAAGAGACCCAGTACTTC.

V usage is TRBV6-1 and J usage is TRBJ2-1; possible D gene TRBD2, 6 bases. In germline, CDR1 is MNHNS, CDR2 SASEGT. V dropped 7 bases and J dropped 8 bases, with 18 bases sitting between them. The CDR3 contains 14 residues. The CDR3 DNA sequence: TGTGCCAGCACCCCATACGGGGGTAGGGATGAGCAGTTCTTC. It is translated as CASTPYGGRDEQFF.

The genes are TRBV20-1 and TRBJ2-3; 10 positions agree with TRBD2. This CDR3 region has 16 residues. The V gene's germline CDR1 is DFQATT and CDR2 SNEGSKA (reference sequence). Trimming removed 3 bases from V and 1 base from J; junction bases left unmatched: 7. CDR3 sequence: CSASATGTSGTDTQYF. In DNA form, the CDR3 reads TGCAGTGCTAGTGCAACCGGGACTAGCGGCACAGATACGCAGTATTTT.

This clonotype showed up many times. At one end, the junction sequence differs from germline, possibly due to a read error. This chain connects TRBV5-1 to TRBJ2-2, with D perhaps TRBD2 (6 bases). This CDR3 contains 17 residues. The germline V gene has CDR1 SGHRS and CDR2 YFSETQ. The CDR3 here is CASNREPGLPGTGELFF. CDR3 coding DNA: TGCGCGAGCAATCGGGAGCCAGGACTACCGGGCACCGGGGAGCTGTTTTTT.

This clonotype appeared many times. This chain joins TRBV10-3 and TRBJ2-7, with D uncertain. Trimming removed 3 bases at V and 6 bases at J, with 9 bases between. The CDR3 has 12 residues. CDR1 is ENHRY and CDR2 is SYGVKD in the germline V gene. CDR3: CAISDRLGEQYF. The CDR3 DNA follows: TGTGCCATCAGTGACCGACTGGGCGAGCAGTACTTC.

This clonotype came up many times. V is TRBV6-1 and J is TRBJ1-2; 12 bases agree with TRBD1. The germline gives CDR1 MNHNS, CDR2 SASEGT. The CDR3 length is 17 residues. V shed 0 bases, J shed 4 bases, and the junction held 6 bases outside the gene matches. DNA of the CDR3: TGTGCCAGCAGTGAAGCGCCGGGACAGGGGGCTCGCTATGGCTACACCTTC. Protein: CASSEAPGQGARYGYTF.

The CDR3 loop reads CASSFRRGVGGELFF. The DNA of the CDR3 is TGTGCCAGCAGCTTCCGTCGGGGGGTAGGCGGGGAGCTGTTTTTT. The chain joins TRBV5-5 to TRBJ2-2; 7 positions match TRBD2. Germline loops: CDR1 SGHKS, CDR2 YYEKEE (reference sequence). The CDR3 has 15 amino acids. The trim removed 2 bases at V and 7 bases at J, leaving 8 bases unmatched.

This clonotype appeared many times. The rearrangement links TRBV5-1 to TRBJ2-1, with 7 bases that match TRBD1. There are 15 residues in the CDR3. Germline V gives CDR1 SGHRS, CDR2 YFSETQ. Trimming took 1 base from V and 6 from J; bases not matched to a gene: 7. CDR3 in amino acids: CASSLWQGQINEQFF. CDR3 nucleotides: TGCGCCAGCAGCTTGTGGCAGGGACAGATCAATGAGCAGTTCTTC.

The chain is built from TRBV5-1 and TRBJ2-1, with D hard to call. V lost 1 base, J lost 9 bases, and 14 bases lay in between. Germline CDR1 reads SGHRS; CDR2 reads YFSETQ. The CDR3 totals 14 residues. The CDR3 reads CASSLIVERGEQFF. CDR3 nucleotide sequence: TGCGCCAGCAGCTTGATTGTTGAAAGAGGTGAGCAGTTCTTC.

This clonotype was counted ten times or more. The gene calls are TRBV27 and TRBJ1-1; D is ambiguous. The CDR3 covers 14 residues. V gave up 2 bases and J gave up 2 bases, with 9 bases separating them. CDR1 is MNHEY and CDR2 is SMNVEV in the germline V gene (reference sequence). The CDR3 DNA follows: TGTGCCAGCAGTTTACAGAGGGCCAACACTGAAGCTTTCTTT. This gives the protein CASSLQRANTEAFF.

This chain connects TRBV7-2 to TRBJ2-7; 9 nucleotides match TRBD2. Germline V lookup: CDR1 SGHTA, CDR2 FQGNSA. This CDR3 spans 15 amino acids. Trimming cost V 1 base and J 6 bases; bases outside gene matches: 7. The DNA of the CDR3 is TGTGCCAGCAGCTTAGTCGGCGGGGGGGCGAGCGAGCAGTACTTC. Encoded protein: CASSLVGGGASEQYF.

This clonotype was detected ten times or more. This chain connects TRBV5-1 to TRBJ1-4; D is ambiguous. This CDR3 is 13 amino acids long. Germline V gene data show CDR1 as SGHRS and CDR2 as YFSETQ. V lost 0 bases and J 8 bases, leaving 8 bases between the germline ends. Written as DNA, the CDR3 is TGCGCCAGCAGCTTGGAAGGAAGGGAAAAACTGTTTTTT. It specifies CASSLEGREKLFF.

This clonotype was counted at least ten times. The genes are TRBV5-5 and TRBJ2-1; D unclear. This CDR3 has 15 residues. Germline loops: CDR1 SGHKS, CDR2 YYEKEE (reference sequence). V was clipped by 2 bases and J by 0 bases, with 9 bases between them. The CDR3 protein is CASSLDTYSYNEQFF. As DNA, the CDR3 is TGTGCCAGCAGCTTAGACACCTACTCCTACAATGAGCAGTTCTTC.

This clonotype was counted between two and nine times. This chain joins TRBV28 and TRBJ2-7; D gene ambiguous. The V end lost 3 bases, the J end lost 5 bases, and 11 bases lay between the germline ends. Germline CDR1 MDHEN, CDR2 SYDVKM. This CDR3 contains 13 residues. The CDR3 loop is CASSFGMGNEQYF. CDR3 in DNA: TGTGCCAGCAGTTTCGGCATGGGGAACGAGCAGTACTTC.

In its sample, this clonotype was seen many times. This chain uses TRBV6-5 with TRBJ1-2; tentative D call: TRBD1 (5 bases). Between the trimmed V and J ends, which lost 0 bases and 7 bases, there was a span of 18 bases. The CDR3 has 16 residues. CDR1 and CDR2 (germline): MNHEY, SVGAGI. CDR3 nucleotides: TGTGCCAGCAGTTACTCCCAGGACACCCCTAGGCGTGGCTACACCTTC. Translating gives CASSYSQDTPRRGYTF.

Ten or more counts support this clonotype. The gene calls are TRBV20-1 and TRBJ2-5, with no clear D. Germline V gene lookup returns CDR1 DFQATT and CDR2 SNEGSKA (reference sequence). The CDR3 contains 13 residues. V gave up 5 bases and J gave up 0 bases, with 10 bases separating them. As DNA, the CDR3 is TGCAGTGCTCCCCTTCCGAACCAAGAGACCCAGTACTTC. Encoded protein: CSAPLPNQETQYF.

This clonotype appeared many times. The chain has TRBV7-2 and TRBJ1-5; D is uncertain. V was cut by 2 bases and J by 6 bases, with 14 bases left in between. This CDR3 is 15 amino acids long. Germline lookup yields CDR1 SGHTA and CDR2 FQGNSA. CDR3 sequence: CASSLRTEFGQPQHF. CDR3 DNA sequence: TGTGCCAGCAGCTTAAGGACCGAGTTCGGTCAGCCCCAGCATTTT.

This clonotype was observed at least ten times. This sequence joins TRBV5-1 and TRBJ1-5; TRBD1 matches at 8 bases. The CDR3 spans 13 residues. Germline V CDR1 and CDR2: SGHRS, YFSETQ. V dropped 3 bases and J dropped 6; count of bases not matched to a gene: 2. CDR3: CASSSDRGQPQHF. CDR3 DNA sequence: TGCGCCAGCAGCTCCGACAGGGGTCAGCCCCAGCATTTT.

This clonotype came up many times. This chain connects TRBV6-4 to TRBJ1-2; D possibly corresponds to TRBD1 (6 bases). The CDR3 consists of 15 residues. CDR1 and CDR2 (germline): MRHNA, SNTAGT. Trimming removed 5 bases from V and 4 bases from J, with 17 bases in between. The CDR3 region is CASSHHPGHFYGYTF. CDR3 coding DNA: TGTGCCAGCAGTCATCATCCGGGACACTTCTATGGCTACACCTTC.